These 2 T cell receptor beta chains came from one sample sequenced in a study of blood T cell repertoires in COVID-19. This table comes from immunoSEQ multiplex PCR, and its TCRdb copy is limited to in-frame clones, with some not included. Among more than 110,000 clones listed, roughly 80% were seen once. The sample comprised peripheral blood. These receptors were taken from a woman older than 75 with acute or convalescent COVID-19.

The chain employs TRBV18 and TRBJ1-5; D call uncertain. Trimming left V 0 bases short and J 6 bases short, with 3 bases between. The length of the CDR3 is 12 residues. The V gene's germline CDR1 is KGHSH and CDR2 LQKENI. CDR3 protein: CASSPPGQPQHF. DNA of the CDR3: TGTGCCAGCTCACCACCCGGTCAGCCCCAGCATTTT.

This chain links TRBV7-2 with TRBJ1-2, with 8 bases aligning to TRBD1. Germline V CDR1 and CDR2: SGHTA, FQGNSA. V shed 5 bases and J 1 base; nucleotides not matched to a gene: 6. The CDR3 runs 15 residues. CDR3 sequence: CASSLRTGHNYGYTF. CDR3 sequence (DNA): TGTGCCAGCAGCCTGCGGACAGGGCATAACTATGGCTACACCTTC.